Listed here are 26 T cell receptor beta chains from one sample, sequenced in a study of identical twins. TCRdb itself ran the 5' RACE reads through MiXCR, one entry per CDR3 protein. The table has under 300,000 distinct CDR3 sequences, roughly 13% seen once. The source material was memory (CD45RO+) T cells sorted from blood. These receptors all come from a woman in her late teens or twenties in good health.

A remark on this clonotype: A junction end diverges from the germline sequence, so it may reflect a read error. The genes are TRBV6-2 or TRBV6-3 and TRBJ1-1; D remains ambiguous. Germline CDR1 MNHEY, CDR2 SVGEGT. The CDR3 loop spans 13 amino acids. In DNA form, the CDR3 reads TGTGCCAGCAGTCTACTGCAGGATACTGAAGCTCTCTTT. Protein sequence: CASSLLQDTEALF.

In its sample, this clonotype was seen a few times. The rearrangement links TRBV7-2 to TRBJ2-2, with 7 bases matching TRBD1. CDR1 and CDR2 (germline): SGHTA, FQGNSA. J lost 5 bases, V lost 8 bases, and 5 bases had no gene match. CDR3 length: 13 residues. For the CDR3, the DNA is TGTGCCAGCTGGACAGGACGTACCGGGGAGCTGTTTTTT. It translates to CASWTGRTGELFF.

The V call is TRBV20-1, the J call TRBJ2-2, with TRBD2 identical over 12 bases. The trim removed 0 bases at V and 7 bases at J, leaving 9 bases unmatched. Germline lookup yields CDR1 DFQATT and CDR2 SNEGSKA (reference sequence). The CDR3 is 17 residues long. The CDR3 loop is CSARDKTSGSMGGELFF. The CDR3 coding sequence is TGCAGTGCTAGAGATAAGACTAGCGGGAGTATGGGCGGGGAGCTGTTTTTT.

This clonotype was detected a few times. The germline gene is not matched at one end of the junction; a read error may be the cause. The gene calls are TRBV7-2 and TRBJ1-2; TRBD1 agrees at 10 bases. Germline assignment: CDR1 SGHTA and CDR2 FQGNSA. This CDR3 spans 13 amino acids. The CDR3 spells CASSLETGGRLSF. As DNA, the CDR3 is TGTGCCAGCAGCTTAGAGACAGGGGGCCGTCTCTCCTTC.

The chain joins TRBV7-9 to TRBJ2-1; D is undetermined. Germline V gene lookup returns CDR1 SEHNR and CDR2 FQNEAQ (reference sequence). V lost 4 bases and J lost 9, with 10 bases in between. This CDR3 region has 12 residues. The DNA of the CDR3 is TGTGCCAGCAGCTGGTCGGATTCTGAGCAGTTCTTC. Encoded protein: CASSWSDSEQFF.

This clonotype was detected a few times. The CDR3 DNA sequence: TGTGCCAGCAGCCCCCCAGGAGGGCCAGATAATGAGCAGTTCTTC. Translating gives CASSPPGGPDNEQFF. V usage is TRBV7-2 and J usage is TRBJ2-1; possibly TRBD2 for D (6 bases). The CDR3 runs to 15 residues. CDR1 SGHTA and CDR2 FQGNSA come from the germline V gene. V was clipped by 5 bases and J by 7 bases, with 18 bases between them.

This CDR3 reads CAITGTGEEAFF. The CDR3 DNA reads TGTGCCATCACCGGGACAGGGGAGGAAGCTTTCTTT. The chain couples TRBV10-3 to TRBJ1-1; TRBD1 matches at 10 bases. The CDR3 extends over 12 amino acids. The V gene's germline CDR1 is ENHRY and CDR2 SYGVKD. The ends lost 7 bases at V and 8 bases at J; junction bases unmatched: 4.

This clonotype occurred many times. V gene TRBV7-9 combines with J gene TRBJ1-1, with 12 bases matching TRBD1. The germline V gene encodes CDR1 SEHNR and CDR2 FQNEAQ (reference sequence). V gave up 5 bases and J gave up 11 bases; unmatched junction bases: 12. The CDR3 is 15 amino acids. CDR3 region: CASSPGTGGVFGAFF. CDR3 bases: TGTGCCAGCAGCCCAGGGACAGGGGGCGTTTTTGGGGCTTTCTTT.

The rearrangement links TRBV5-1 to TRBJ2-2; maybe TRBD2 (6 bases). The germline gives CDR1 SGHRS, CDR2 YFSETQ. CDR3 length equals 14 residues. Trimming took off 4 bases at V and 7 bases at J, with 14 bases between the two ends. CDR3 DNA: TGCGCCAGCAGCGTGACTAGGTCGGGCGGGGAGCTGTTTTTT. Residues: CASSVTRSGGELFF.

In DNA, the CDR3 is TGCGCCAGCAGCTACGACAGCGGAGAAGCTTTCTTT. This codes for CASSYDSGEAFF. The chain recombines TRBV5-1 with TRBJ1-1, with D perhaps matching TRBD1 (5 bases). Trimming took 3 bases from V and 8 from J, leaving 11 bases between them. Germline CDR1 is SGHRS and CDR2 is YFSETQ. The CDR3 runs 12 residues.

The CDR3 region is CASSIRATGIGVYEQYF. DNA for the CDR3: TGTGCCAGTAGTATAAGGGCGACAGGCATTGGGGTCTACGAGCAGTACTTC. The rearrangement joins TRBV19 to TRBJ2-7, with TRBD1 as a possible D gene (6 bases). There are 17 residues in the CDR3. V was clipped by 2 bases and J by 3 bases, with 20 bases between them. Germline lookup yields CDR1 LNHDA and CDR2 SQIVND (reference sequence).

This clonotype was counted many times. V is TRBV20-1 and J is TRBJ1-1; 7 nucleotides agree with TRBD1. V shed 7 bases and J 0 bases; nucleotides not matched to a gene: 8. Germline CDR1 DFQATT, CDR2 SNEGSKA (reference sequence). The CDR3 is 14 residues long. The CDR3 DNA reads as TGCAGTGTTCGCAAACAGGGGATGAACACTGAAGCTTTCTTT. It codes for CSVRKQGMNTEAFF.

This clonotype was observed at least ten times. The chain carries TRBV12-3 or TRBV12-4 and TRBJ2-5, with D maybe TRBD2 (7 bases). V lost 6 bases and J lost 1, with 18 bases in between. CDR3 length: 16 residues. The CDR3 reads CASRSRGATAQETQYF. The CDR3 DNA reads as TGTGCCAGCAGGAGCCGGGGGGCAACGGCCCAAGAGACCCAGTACTTC.

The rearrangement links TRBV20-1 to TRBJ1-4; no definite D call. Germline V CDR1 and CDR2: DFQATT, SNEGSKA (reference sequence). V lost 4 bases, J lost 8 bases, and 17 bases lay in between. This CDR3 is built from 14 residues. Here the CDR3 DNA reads TGCAGTGCTAACCCGGAATTGTCGGGAGAAAAACTGTTTTTT. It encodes CSANPELSGEKLFF.

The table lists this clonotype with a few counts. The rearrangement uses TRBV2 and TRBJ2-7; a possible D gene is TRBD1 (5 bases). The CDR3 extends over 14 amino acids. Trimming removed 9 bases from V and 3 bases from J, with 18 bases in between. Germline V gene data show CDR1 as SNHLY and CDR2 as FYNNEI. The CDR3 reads CASSIGAWIYEQYF. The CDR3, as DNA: TGTGCCAGTAGTATTGGGGCTTGGATCTACGAGCAGTACTTC.

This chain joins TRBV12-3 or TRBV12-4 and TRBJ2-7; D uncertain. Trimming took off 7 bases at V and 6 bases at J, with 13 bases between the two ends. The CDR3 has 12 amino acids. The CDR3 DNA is TGTGCCAGCAAAGAGCTTGGGTTCGAGCAGTACTTC. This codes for CASKELGFEQYF.

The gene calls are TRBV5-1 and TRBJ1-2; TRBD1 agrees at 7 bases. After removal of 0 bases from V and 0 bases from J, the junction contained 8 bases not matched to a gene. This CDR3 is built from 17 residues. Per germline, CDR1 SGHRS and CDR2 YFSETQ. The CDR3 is CASSLGVGQSANYGYTF. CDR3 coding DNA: TGCGCCAGCAGCTTGGGAGTGGGACAGAGCGCTAACTATGGCTACACCTTC.

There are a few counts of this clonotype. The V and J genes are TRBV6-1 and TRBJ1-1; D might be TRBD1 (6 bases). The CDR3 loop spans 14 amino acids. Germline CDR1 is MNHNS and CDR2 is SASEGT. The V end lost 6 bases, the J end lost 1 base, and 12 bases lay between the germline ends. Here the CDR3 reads CASRIGTPNTEAFF. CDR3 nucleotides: TGTGCCAGCAGAATAGGGACACCGAACACTGAAGCTTTCTTT.

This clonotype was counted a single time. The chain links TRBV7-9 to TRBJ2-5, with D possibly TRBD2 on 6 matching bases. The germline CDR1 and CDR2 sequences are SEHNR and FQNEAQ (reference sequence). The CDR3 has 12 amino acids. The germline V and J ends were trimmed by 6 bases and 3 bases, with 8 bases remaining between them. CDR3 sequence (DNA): TGTGCCAGCAGTAGGGAGGAAGAGACCCAGTACTTC. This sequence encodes CASSREEETQYF.

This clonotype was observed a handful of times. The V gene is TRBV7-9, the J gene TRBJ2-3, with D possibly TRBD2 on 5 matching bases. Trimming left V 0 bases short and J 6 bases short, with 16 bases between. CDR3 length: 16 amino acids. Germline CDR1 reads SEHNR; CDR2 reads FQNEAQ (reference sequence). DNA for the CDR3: TGTGCCAGCAGCTTAGCGATATCCGCGGGTGCGGATACGCAGTATTTT. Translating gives CASSLAISAGADTQYF.

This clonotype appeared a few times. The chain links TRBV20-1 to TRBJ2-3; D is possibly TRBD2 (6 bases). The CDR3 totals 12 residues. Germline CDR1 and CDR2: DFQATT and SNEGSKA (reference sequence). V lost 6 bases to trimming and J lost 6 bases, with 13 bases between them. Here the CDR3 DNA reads TGCAGTGCCGGGGGTGTAGGGGATACGCAGTATTTT. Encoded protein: CSAGGVGDTQYF.

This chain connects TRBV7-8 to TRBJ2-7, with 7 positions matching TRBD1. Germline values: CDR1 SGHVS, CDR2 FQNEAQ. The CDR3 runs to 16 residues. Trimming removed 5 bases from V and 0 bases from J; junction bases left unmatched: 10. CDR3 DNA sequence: TGTGCCAGCAGCCCAGAGGCGACAGGGAGCTCCTACGAGCAGTACTTC. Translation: CASSPEATGSSYEQYF.

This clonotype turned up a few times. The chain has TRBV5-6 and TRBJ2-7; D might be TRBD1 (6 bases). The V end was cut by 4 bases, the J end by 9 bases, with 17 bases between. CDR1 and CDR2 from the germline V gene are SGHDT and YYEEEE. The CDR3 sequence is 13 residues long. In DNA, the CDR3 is TGTGCCAGCAGCCGCAGGGGAATAAGTGGGCAGTACTTC. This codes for CASSRRGISGQYF.

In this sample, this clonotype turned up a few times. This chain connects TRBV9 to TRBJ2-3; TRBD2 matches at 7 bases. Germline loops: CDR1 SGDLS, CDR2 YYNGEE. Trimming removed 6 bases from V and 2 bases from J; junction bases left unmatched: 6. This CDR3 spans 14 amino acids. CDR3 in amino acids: CASNGDYPTDTQYF. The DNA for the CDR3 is TGTGCCAGCAATGGGGACTATCCCACAGATACGCAGTATTTT.

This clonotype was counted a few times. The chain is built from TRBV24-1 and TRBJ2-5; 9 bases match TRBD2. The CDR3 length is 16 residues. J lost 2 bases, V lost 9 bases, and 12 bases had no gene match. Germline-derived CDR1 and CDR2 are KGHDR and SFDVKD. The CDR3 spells CATAPGGAGGQETQYF. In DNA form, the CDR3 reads TGTGCCACCGCTCCGGGTGGAGCGGGGGGACAAGAGACCCAGTACTTC.

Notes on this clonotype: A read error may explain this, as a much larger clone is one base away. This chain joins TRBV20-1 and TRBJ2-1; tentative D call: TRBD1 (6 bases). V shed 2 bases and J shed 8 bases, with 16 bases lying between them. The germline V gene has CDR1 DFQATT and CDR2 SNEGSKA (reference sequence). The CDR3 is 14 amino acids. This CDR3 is CSARRPGEHDEQFF. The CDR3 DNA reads TGCAGTGCTAGACGCCCAGGGGAGCACGATGAGCAGTTCTTC.